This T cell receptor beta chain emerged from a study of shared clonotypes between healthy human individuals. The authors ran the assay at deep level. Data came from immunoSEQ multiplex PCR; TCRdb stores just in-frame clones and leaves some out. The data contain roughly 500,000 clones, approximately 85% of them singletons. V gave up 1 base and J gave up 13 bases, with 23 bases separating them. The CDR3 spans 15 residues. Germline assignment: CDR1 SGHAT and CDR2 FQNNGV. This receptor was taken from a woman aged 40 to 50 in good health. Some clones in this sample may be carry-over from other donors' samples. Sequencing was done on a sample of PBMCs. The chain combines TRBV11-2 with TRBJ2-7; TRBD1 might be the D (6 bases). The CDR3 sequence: CASSLGSGTMAHVYF. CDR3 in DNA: TGTGCCAGCAGCTTAGGCTCCGGGACAATGGCTCATGTATACTTC.